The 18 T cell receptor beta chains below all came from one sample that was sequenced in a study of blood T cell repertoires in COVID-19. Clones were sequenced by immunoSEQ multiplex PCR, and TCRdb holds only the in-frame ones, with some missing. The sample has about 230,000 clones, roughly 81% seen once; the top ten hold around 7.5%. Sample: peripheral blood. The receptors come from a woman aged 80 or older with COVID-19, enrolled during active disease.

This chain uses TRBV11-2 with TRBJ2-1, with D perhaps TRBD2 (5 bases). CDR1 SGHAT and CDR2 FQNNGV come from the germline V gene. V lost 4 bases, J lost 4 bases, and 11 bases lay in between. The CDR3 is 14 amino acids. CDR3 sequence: CASSSFSGYNEQFF. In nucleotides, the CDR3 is TGTGCCAGCAGCTCATTCAGCGGATACAATGAGCAGTTCTTC. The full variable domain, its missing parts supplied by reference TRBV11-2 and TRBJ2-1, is EAGVAQSPRYKIIEKRQSVAFWCNPISGHATLYWYQQILGQGPKLLIQFQNNGVVDDSQLPKDRFSAERLKGVDSTLKIQPAKLEDSAVYLCASSSFSGYNEQFFGPGTRLTVL.

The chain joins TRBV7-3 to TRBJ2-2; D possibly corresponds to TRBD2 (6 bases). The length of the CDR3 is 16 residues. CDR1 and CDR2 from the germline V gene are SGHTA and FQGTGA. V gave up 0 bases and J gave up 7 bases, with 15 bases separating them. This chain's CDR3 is CASSLTGGASSGELFF. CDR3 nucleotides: TGTGCCAGCAGCTTAACCGGCGGGGCGAGTAGCGGGGAGCTGTTTTTT.

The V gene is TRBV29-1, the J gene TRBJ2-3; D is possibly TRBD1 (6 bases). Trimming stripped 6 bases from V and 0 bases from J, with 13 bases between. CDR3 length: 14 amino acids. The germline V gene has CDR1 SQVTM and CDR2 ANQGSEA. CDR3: CSVGGWGSTDTQYF. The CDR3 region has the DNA TGCAGCGTAGGGGGTTGGGGGAGCACAGATACGCAGTATTTT.

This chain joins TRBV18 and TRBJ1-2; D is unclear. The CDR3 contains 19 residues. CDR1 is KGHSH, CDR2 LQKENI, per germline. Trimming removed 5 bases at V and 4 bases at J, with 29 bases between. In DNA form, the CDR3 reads TGTGCCAGCTCAATCAATCCTCCCTCCCCTAGTGCCCCCGCCTATGGCTACACCTTC. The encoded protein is CASSINPPSPSAPAYGYTF. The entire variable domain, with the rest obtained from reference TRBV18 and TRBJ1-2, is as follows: NAGVMQNPRHLVRRRGQEARLRCSPMKGHSHVYWYRQLPEEGLKFMVYLQKENIIDESGMPKERFSAEFPKEGPSILRIQQVVRGDSAAYFCASSINPPSPSAPAYGYTFGSGTRLTVV.

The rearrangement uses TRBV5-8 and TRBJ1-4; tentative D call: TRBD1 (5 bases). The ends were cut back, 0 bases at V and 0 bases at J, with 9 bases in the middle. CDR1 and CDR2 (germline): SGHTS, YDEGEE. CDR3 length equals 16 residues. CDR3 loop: CASSLDTGPTNEKLFF. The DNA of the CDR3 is TGTGCCAGCAGCTTGGACACAGGTCCAACTAATGAAAAACTGTTTTTT.

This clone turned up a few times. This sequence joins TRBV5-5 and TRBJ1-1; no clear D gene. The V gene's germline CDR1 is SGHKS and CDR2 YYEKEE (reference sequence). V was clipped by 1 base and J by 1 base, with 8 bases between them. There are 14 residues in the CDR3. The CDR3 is CASSLLYRNTEAFF. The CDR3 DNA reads TGTGCCAGCAGCTTGCTTTACAGGAACACTGAAGCTTTCTTT.

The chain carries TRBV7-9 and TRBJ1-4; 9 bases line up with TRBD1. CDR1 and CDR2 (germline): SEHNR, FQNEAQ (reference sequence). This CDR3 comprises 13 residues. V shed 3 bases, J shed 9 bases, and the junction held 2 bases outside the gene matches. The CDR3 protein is CASSFNRGQKLFF. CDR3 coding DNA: TGTGCCAGCAGCTTTAACAGGGGGCAAAAACTGTTTTTT.

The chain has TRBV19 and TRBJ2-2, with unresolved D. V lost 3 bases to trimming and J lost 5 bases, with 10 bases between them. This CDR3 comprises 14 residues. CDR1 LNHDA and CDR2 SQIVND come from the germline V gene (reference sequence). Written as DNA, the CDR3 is TGTGCCAGTAGTATCGTACTGTTTACCGGGGAGCTGTTTTTT. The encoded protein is CASSIVLFTGELFF. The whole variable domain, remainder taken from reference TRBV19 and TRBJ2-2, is DGGITQSPKYLFRKEGQNVTLSCEQNLNHDAMYWYRQDPGQGLRLIYYSQIVNDFQKGDIAEGYSVSREKKESFPLTVTSAQKNPTAFYLCASSIVLFTGELFFGEGSRLTVL.

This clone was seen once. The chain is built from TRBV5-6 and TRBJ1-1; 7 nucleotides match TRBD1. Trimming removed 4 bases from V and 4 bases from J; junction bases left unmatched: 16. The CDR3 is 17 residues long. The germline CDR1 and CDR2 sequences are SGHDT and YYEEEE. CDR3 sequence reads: CASSVGQVAVMATEAFF. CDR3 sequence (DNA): TGTGCCAGCAGCGTCGGACAGGTAGCTGTTATGGCCACTGAAGCTTTCTTT.

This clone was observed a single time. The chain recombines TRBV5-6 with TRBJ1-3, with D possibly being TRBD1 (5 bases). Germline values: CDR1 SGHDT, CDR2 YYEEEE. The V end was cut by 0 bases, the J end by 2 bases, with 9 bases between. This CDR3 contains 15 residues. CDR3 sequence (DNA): TGTGCCAGCAGCTTGGGGGTGACAGCTGGAAACACCATATATTTT. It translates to CASSLGVTAGNTIYF.

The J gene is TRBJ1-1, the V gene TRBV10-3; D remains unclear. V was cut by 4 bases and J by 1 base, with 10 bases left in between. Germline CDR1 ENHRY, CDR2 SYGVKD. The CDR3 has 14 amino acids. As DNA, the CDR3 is TGTGCCATCAGTGCAGGCACCCAGAACACTGAAGCTTTCTTT. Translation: CAISAGTQNTEAFF.

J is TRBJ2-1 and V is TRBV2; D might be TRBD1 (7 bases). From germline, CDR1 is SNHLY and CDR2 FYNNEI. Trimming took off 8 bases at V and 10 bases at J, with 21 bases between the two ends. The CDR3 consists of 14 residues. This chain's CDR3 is CASSDRVGRGEQFF. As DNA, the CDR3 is TGTGCCAGCTCCGACAGGGTGGGACGGGGGGAGCAGTTCTTC. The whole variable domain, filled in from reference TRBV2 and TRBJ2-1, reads EPEVTQTPSHQVTQMGQEVILRCVPISNHLYFYWYRQILGQKVEFLVSFYNNEISEKSEIFDDQFSVERPDGSNFTLKIRSTKLEDSAMYFCASSDRVGRGEQFFGPGTRLTVL.

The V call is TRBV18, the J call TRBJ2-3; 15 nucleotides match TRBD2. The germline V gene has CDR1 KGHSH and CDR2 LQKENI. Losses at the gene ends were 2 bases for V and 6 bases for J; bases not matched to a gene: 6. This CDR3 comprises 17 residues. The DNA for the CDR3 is TGTGCCAGCTCACCAGTGCCGGGACTAGCGGGGGGCGATACGCAGTATTTT. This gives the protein CASSPVPGLAGGDTQYF. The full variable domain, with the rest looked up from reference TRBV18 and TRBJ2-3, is NAGVMQNPRHLVRRRGQEARLRCSPMKGHSHVYWYRQLPEEGLKFMVYLQKENIIDESGMPKERFSAEFPKEGPSILRIQQVVRGDSAAYFCASSPVPGLAGGDTQYFGPGTRLTVL.

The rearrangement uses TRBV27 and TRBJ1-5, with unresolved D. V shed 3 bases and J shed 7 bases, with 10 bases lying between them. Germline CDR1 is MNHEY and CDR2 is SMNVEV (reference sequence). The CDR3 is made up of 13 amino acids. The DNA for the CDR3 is TGTGCCAGCAGTTTCGGCGGAGAACAGCCCCAGCATTTT. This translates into CASSFGGEQPQHF.

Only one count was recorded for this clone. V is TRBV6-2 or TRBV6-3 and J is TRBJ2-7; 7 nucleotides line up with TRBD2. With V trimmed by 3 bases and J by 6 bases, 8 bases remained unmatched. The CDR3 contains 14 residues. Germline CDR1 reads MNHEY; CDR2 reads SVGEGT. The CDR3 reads CASSYLAGVVEQYF. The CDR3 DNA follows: TGTGCCAGCAGTTATCTGGCGGGAGTAGTCGAGCAGTACTTC.

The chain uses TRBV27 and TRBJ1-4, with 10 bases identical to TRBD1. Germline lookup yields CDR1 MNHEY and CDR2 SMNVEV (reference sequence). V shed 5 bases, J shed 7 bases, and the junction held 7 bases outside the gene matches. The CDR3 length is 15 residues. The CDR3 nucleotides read TGTGCCAGCAGTCGGAGCCGGGACAGGGGTGAAAAACTGTTTTTT. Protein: CASSRSRDRGEKLFF.

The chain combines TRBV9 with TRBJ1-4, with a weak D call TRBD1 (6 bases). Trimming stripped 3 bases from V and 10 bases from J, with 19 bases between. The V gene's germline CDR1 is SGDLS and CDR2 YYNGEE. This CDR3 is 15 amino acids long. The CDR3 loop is CASSGTTGQRGKLFF. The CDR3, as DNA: TGTGCCAGCAGCGGAACGACAGGTCAGAGGGGAAAACTGTTTTTT.

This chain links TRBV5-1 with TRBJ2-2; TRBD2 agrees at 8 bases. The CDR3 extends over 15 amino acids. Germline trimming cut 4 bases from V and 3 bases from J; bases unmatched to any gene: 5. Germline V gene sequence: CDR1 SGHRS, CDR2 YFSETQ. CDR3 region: CASSRTSSYTGELFF. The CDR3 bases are TGCGCCAGCAGCCGGACTAGCTCTTACACCGGGGAGCTGTTTTTT.